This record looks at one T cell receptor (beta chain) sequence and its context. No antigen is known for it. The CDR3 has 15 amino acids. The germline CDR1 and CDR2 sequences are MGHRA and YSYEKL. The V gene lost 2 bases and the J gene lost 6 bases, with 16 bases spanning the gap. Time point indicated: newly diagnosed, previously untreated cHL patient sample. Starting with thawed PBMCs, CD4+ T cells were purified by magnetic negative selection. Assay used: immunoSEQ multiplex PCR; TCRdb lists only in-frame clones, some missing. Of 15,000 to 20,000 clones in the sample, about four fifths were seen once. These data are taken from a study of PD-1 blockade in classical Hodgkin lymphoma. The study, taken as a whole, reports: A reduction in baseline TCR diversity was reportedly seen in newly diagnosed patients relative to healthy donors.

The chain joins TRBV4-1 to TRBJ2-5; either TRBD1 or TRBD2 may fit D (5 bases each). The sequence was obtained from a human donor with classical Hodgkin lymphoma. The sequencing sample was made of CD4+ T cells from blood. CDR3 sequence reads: CASSQPGTTTKTQYF. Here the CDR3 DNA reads TGCGCCAGCAGCCAACCCGGGACCACCACAAAGACCCAGTACTTC.